The 17 T cell receptor beta chains below come from one sample, sequenced in a study of blood T cell repertoires in COVID-19. TCRdb's table, derived via immunoSEQ multiplex PCR, lists solely in-frame clones and lacks some. Of 200,000 to 300,000 clones listed, about 87% are singletons. Sequenced material: peripheral blood. The receptor set was obtained from a man aged 60 to 75 who had recovered from COVID-19.

This clone came up a few times. The chain links TRBV27 to TRBJ2-7; TRBD1 is a possible D gene (5 bases). V dropped 5 bases and J dropped 1 base, with 9 bases sitting between them. The length of the CDR3 is 13 residues. The V gene's germline CDR1 is MNHEY and CDR2 SMNVEV (reference sequence). CDR3 amino acids: CASSVTASYEQYF. The CDR3 DNA sequence: TGTGCCAGCAGTGTGACAGCTTCCTACGAGCAGTACTTC.

The chain carries TRBV2 and TRBJ1-5, with D unresolved. Per germline, CDR1 SNHLY and CDR2 FYNNEI. The V gene lost 3 bases and the J gene lost 8 bases, with 5 bases spanning the gap. The CDR3 contains 11 residues. The CDR3 here is CASSDREPQHF. The CDR3 DNA sequence: TGTGCCAGCAGTGACCGGGAGCCCCAGCATTTT.

The gene calls are TRBV5-1 and TRBJ1-1, with D maybe TRBD1 (5 bases). The length of the CDR3 is 13 residues. Germline values: CDR1 SGHRS, CDR2 YFSETQ. V was trimmed by 2 bases and J by 4 bases, leaving 9 bases between them. This CDR3 is CASSFRGGTEAFF. CDR3 nucleotide sequence: TGCGCCAGCAGCTTTAGGGGCGGCACTGAAGCTTTCTTT.

The table lists this clone with a few counts. The genes are TRBV6-5 and TRBJ1-2; weak D call: TRBD1 (5 bases). CDR3 size: 16 residues. Trimming pared 0 bases from V and 6 bases from J, leaving 17 bases between. CDR1 is MNHEY and CDR2 is SVGAGI in the germline V gene. The CDR3, as DNA: TGTGCCAGCAGTTACTCTTGGCAGGGCGGAAGGAATGGCTACACCTTC. Translated: CASSYSWQGGRNGYTF.

V gene TRBV12-3 or TRBV12-4 combines with J gene TRBJ2-4; D is possibly TRBD2 (5 bases). The CDR3 loop spans 13 amino acids. Trimming took 6 bases from V and 3 from J, leaving 9 bases between them. As DNA, the CDR3 is TGTGCCAGCAGACACCGGGACAAAAACATTCAGTACTTC. As protein: CASRHRDKNIQYF.

The rearrangement uses TRBV21-1 and TRBJ1-3; the DNA was not compared with TRBD1, the D call given in the table. TRBV21-1 is classified as a pseudogene. The CDR3 extends over 16 amino acids. CDR3 sequence: CASSKRDRVGGNTIYF. The CDR3 region has the DNA TGTGCCAGCAGCAAAAGGGACAGGGTAGGTGGAAACACCATATATTTT.

V usage is TRBV19 and J usage is TRBJ1-1; D ambiguous. The V end was cut by 6 bases, the J end by 1 base, with 9 bases between. From germline, CDR1 is LNHDA and CDR2 SQIVND (reference sequence). This CDR3 is built from 13 residues. The CDR3 is CASSLVRNTEAFF. The DNA of the CDR3 is TGTGCCAGTAGCCTAGTAAGGAACACTGAAGCTTTCTTT.

This clone was seen just once. The chain joins TRBV30 to TRBJ2-3; possible D gene TRBD1, 6 bases. The V end lost 7 bases, the J end lost 8 bases, and 19 bases lay between the germline ends. Germline values: CDR1 GTSNPN, CDR2 SVGIG (reference sequence). The CDR3 totals 13 residues. CDR3 region: CASDEGQRVTQYF. The CDR3 nucleotides read TGTGCCTCCGATGAAGGACAGCGCGTTACGCAGTATTTT.

The chain joins TRBV19 to TRBJ2-1; D gene unclear. Per germline, CDR1 LNHDA and CDR2 SQIVND (reference sequence). This CDR3 contains 16 residues. V was shortened by 3 bases and J by 0 bases, with 12 bases between the two germline ends. The CDR3: CASSMSEVNSYNEQFF. Here the CDR3 DNA reads TGTGCCAGTAGTATGTCAGAGGTGAACTCCTACAATGAGCAGTTCTTC.

This clone was seen only once. J is TRBJ1-5 and V is TRBV2, with 7 bases aligning to TRBD1. Germline V CDR1 and CDR2: SNHLY, FYNNEI. V was clipped by 6 bases and J by 3 bases; unmatched bases: 8. This CDR3 has 15 amino acids. The CDR3 sequence is CASRDRQGVNQPQHF. CDR3 nucleotide sequence: TGTGCCAGCAGGGACCGACAGGGTGTCAATCAGCCCCAGCATTTT.

CDR3 nucleotides: TGTGCCATCGAGTTGGGGGCCGGGGAGACCCAGTACTTC. Encoded protein: CAIELGAGETQYF. The chain uses TRBV12-3 or TRBV12-4 and TRBJ2-5, with D possibly TRBD1 on 6 matching bases. The CDR3 runs 13 residues. V lost 10 bases to trimming and J lost 5 bases, with 17 bases between them.

This chain connects TRBV4-2 to TRBJ2-5; the match to TRBD1 covers 8 bases. CDR1 and CDR2 (germline): LGHNA, YNFKEQ. After removal of 4 bases from V and 2 bases from J, the junction contained 6 bases not matched to a gene. The CDR3 is made up of 15 amino acids. For the CDR3, the DNA is TGTGCCAGCAGCCGGACCGGGACAGGACAAGAGACCCAGTACTTC. It translates to CASSRTGTGQETQYF.

J is TRBJ2-7 and V is TRBV27; weak D call: TRBD2 (5 bases). V lost 7 bases and J lost 5, with 21 bases in between. The CDR3 has 15 residues. Germline assignment: CDR1 MNHEY and CDR2 SMNVEV (reference sequence). CDR3 DNA: TGTGCCAGCACCAACCGACCGACGGGATTCCACGAGCAGTACTTC. Protein sequence: CASTNRPTGFHEQYF.

V usage is TRBV11-2 and J usage is TRBJ1-4; weak D call: TRBD1 (5 bases). CDR3 size: 14 residues. CDR1 is SGHAT and CDR2 is FQNNGV in the germline V gene. V lost 1 base and J 7 bases, leaving 10 bases between the germline ends. The DNA for the CDR3 is TGTGCCAGCAGCTTAGGGAGGGGTTCTGAAAAACTGTTTTTT. This gives the protein CASSLGRGSEKLFF. Full variable domain (remainder filled in from reference TRBV11-2 and TRBJ1-4): EAGVAQSPRYKIIEKRQSVAFWCNPISGHATLYWYQQILGQGPKLLIQFQNNGVVDDSQLPKDRFSAERLKGVDSTLKIQPAKLEDSAVYLCASSLGRGSEKLFFGSGTQLSVL.

The chain is built from TRBV6-2 or TRBV6-3 and TRBJ2-3; 8 nucleotides line up with TRBD2. The CDR3 is 15 residues long. Germline V CDR1 and CDR2: MNHEY, SVGEGT. J gave up 5 bases and V 3 bases, and 7 bases lay outside the gene matches. The CDR3 DNA is TGTGCCAGCAGTTATAGGGGACTAGGCGGAGATACGCAGTATTTT. This codes for CASSYRGLGGDTQYF.

This chain links TRBV2 with TRBJ2-1, with 8 bases matching TRBD1. The CDR3 consists of 14 residues. The germline gives CDR1 SNHLY, CDR2 FYNNEI. V lost 3 bases to trimming and J lost 7 bases; unmatched junction nucleotides: 5. DNA of the CDR3: TGTGCCAGCAGTGACCGACAGGGGATTAATGAGCAGTTCTTC. Translating gives CASSDRQGINEQFF.

Concerning this clone: One end of the junction varies from germline; a read error may be responsible. The sample contains more than one DNA sequence encoding this CDR3. V usage is TRBV4-2 and J usage is TRBJ1-5; 8 nucleotides match TRBD1. From germline, CDR1 is LGHNA and CDR2 YNFKEQ. CDR3 length: 14 amino acids. CDR3 sequence reads: CASSQLDRDQPQHF. The CDR3 coding sequence is TGTGCCAGCAGCCAACTGGACAGGGATCAACCCCAGCATTTT.